Following are 27 T cell receptor beta chains from one sample sequenced in a study of a mutant IDH1 vaccine in newly diagnosed glioma (dated by TCRdb to 2020 to 2023). The antigens for these receptors are not known. The time point label here, explained by the study, means: week 47, end of study. Each vaccine dose, consisting of 300 ug of a 20-mer mutant IDH1 peptide in Montanide, was administered subcutaneously with topical imiquimod. The library was generated by the immunoSEQ multiplex PCR assay. What TCRdb holds here is the immuneACCESS table cut down to in-frame rearrangements. Part of the clones is not present; checked against another copy, under half of the missing clones reflect an unresolved V gene, and the others are unexplained. In all, the sample holds 50,000 to 70,000 clones, and roughly four fifths of those were seen once. Approximately 3.4% of the sample is held by the ten biggest clonotypes.

Sequencing was performed on PBMCs, taken from a glioma patient whose treatment included an IDH1 peptide vaccine. These receptors were collected from a woman between 50 and 59 years old with glioma.

The chain joins TRBV4-1 to TRBJ2-1; D ambiguous. There are 15 residues in the CDR3. V was cut by 0 bases and J by 2 bases, with 8 bases left in between. Germline-derived CDR1 and CDR2 are MGHRA and YSYEKL. CDR3 coding DNA: TGCGCCAGCAGCCAAGATCACCTGACCTACAATGAGCAGTTCTTC. Translating gives CASSQDHLTYNEQFF.

The chain employs TRBV29-1 and TRBJ2-2, with D maybe TRBD1 (6 bases). Trimming took off 6 bases at V and 3 bases at J, with 8 bases between the two ends. Per the germline V gene, CDR1 is SQVTM and CDR2 is ANQGSEA. The CDR3 spans 12 residues. The CDR3 reads CSVNRDTGELFF. The CDR3 nucleotides read TGCAGCGTAAACAGGGACACCGGGGAGCTGTTTTTT.

The chain carries TRBV5-8 and TRBJ1-4; D is possibly TRBD1 (5 bases). CDR3 size: 15 residues. CDR1 is SGHTS and CDR2 is YDEGEE in the germline V gene. Between the trimmed V and J ends, which lost 4 bases and 8 bases, there was a span of 18 bases. The CDR3 DNA is TGTGCCAGCAGCCGAACGGGGCTACGGGACGAAAAACTGTTTTTT. The encoded protein is CASSRTGLRDEKLFF. Looking up the rest from reference TRBV5-8 and TRBJ1-4 gives the full variable domain: EAGVTQSPTHLIKTRGQQATLRCSPISGHTSVYWYQQALGLGLQFLLWYDEGEERNRGNFPPRFSGRQFPNYSSELNVNALELEDSALYLCASSRTGLRDEKLFFGSGTQLSVL.

The V and J genes are TRBV27 and TRBJ2-1, with D possibly TRBD2 on 7 matching bases. CDR1 MNHEY and CDR2 SMNVEV come from the germline V gene (reference sequence). The CDR3 extends over 14 amino acids. Trimming took off 6 bases at V and 7 bases at J, with 16 bases between the two ends. CDR3 nucleotides: TGTGCCAGCAGGCTCGGGGGGCTCATAAATGAGCAGTTCTTC. As protein: CASRLGGLINEQFF.

The V gene is TRBV7-7, the J gene TRBJ2-2; 8 positions agree with TRBD2. Germline V gene sequence: CDR1 SSHAT, CDR2 FNYEAQ (reference sequence). This CDR3 spans 16 amino acids. The V and J ends lost 5 bases and 4 bases, in that order; junction bases with no gene match: 9. CDR3 coding DNA: TGTGCCAGCAGCCCTTCCGGGGGGGCAGGCACCGGGGAGCTGTTTTTT. Amino acids: CASSPSGGAGTGELFF.

CDR3 coding DNA: TGTGCCAGCAGTTACTCGACTTCGGGCACTGAAGCTTTCTTT. This codes for CASSYSTSGTEAFF. The chain employs TRBV6-5 and TRBJ1-1; D remains unclear. The V and J ends lost 0 bases and 4 bases respectively, with 9 bases between them. Germline V CDR1 and CDR2: MNHEY, SVGAGI. The length of the CDR3 is 14 residues.

V and J are TRBV7-9 and TRBJ1-1; 8 bases fit TRBD1. The V gene's germline CDR1 is SEHNR and CDR2 FQNEAQ (reference sequence). CDR3 length: 16 residues. The V and J ends lost 9 bases and 3 bases, in that order; junction bases with no gene match: 15. The CDR3: CASTPTGGPLYTEAFF. The CDR3, as DNA: TGTGCCAGTACCCCAACAGGGGGTCCGCTGTACACTGAAGCTTTCTTT.

CDR3 DNA: TGCGCCAGCAGGGGTGGGGGCGGGATCTCCTACAATGAGCAGTTCTTC. This translates into CASRGGGGISYNEQFF. The chain links TRBV5-1 to TRBJ2-1, with D perhaps given as TRBD1 or TRBD2 (6 bases each). The germline CDR1 and CDR2 sequences are SGHRS and YFSETQ. The CDR3 totals 16 residues. Trimming shortened V by 5 bases and J by 0 bases, and 15 bases separated the two germline ends.

This chain connects TRBV7-9 to TRBJ2-7, with D possibly TRBD2 on 7 matching bases. Germline assignment: CDR1 SEHNR and CDR2 FQNEAQ (reference sequence). This CDR3 comprises 14 residues. The V end lost 5 bases, the J end lost 2 bases, and 13 bases lay between the germline ends. CDR3 loop: CASSGGAGTYEQYF. The CDR3, as DNA: TGTGCCAGCAGCGGGGGGGCGGGCACCTACGAGCAGTACTTC.

The chain couples TRBV5-4 to TRBJ2-2; 9 nucleotides match TRBD2. J was trimmed by 2 bases and V by 0 bases; bases with no gene match: 5. This CDR3 spans 17 amino acids. CDR1 is SGHNT, CDR2 YYREEE, per germline (reference sequence). The CDR3 reads CASSLGASGVNTGELFF. CDR3 in DNA: TGTGCCAGCAGCTTGGGGGCTAGCGGGGTCAACACCGGGGAGCTGTTTTTT. The full variable domain, with the rest looked up from reference TRBV5-4 and TRBJ2-2, is ETGVTQSPTHLIKTRGQQVTLRCSSQSGHNTVSWYQQALGQGPQFIFQYYREEENGRGNFPPRFSGLQFPNYSSELNVNALELDDSALYLCASSLGASGVNTGELFFGEGSRLTVL.

The V gene is TRBV25-1, the J gene TRBJ1-6; the D gene is possibly TRBD1 (6 bases). Per germline, CDR1 MGHDK and CDR2 SYGVNS. The CDR3 covers 15 residues. V was shortened by 6 bases and J by 0 bases, with 9 bases between the two germline ends. CDR3: CASSKDSSYNSPLHF. The CDR3 bases are TGTGCCAGCAGCAAGGACAGCTCCTATAATTCACCCCTCCACTTT.

V and J are TRBV15 and TRBJ2-5; 9 bases map to TRBD1. TRBJ2-7 explains the end of the DNA better; the J call may be wrong. There are 15 residues in the CDR3. Germline CDR1 is LNHNV and CDR2 is YYDKDF (reference sequence). The CDR3 sequence: CATSRGGQGYYEQYF. CDR3 sequence (DNA): TGTGCCACCAGCAGAGGTGGACAGGGGTACTACGAGCAGTACTTC.

The chain combines TRBV30 with TRBJ1-3; D call uncertain. The V end was cut by 2 bases, the J end by 4 bases, with 18 bases between. The CDR3 has 16 amino acids. In germline, CDR1 is GTSNPN, CDR2 SVGIG (reference sequence). CDR3 DNA: TGTGCCTGGAGTCAAGACTTCCGTAGTACCGGAAACACCATATATTTT. It codes for CAWSQDFRSTGNTIYF.

This rearrangement joins TRBV5-4 to TRBJ2-1, with D maybe TRBD2 (6 bases). The CDR3 runs 16 residues. Germline CDR1 SGHNT, CDR2 YYREEE (reference sequence). Trimming cost V 5 bases and J 0 bases, with 15 bases left between them. The CDR3 DNA follows: TGTGCCAGCAGTTCGGGGGTGCGCTACTCCTACAATGAGCAGTTCTTC. It yields the protein CASSSGVRYSYNEQFF.

The CDR3 DNA reads as TGCGCCAGCAGCGGGCAGGGAGAAAGAAATTCACCCCTCCACTTT. Protein sequence: CASSGQGERNSPLHF. The chain joins TRBV5-1 to TRBJ1-6, with a tentative D call TRBD1 (5 bases). Trimming took 4 bases from V and 7 from J, leaving 15 bases between them. The CDR3 contains 15 residues. CDR1 and CDR2 (germline): SGHRS, YFSETQ.

The chain joins TRBV7-9 to TRBJ2-1; D tentatively reads TRBD1 or TRBD2 (6 bases each). The CDR3 is 14 amino acids. Per germline, CDR1 SEHNR and CDR2 FQNEAQ (reference sequence). V lost 1 base to trimming and J lost 9 bases, with 13 bases between them. CDR3 in amino acids: CASSLVGGQGEQFF. The CDR3 bases are TGTGCCAGCAGCTTAGTTGGGGGGCAGGGTGAGCAGTTCTTC. The whole variable domain, remainder taken from reference TRBV7-9 and TRBJ2-1, is DTGVSQNPRHKITKRGQNVTFRCDPISEHNRLYWYRQTLGQGPEFLTYFQNEAQLEKSRLLSDRFSAERPKGSFSTLEIQRTEQGDSAMYLCASSLVGGQGEQFFGPGTRLTVL.

This chain uses TRBV6-4 with TRBJ1-1, with no clear D. Germline values: CDR1 MRHNA, CDR2 SNTAGT. The V end was cut by 2 bases, the J end by 10 bases, with 14 bases between. The CDR3 extends over 13 amino acids. DNA of the CDR3: TGTGCCAGCAGTGACGTTTGGTCAGGCCCAGCTTTCTTT. This codes for CASSDVWSGPAFF.

The table lists this clone with a few counts. This chain joins TRBV9 and TRBJ2-7, with TRBD1 matching 7 bases. This CDR3 has 15 amino acids. The germline V gene encodes CDR1 SGDLS and CDR2 YYNGEE. V lost 3 bases, J lost 4 bases, and 10 bases stayed unmatched. CDR3 protein: CASSEQTGMSYEQYF. The DNA of the CDR3 is TGTGCCAGCAGCGAACAGACAGGGATGAGTTACGAGCAGTACTTC.

The gene calls are TRBV6-5 and TRBJ2-2; D is ambiguous. The germline V gene encodes CDR1 MNHEY and CDR2 SVGAGI. There are 12 residues in the CDR3. Trimming removed 5 bases at V and 0 bases at J, with 1 base between. The CDR3 here is CASSANTGELFF. CDR3 DNA: TGTGCCAGCAGTGCGAACACCGGGGAGCTGTTTTTT.

To note about this clone: This CDR3 is also generated by other DNA sequences in the sample. This chain joins TRBV5-1 and TRBJ2-2; maybe TRBD1 (5 bases). Germline CDR1 SGHRS, CDR2 YFSETQ. This CDR3 is built from 15 residues. The V and J ends lost 0 bases and 5 bases respectively, with 11 bases between them. The CDR3 reads CASSLGQGGTGELFF. CDR3 sequence (DNA): TGCGCCAGCAGCTTGGGGCAGGGCGGAACCGGGGAGCTGTTTTTT.

V gene TRBV5-1 combines with J gene TRBJ2-2; 10 bases line up with TRBD2. The CDR3 spans 15 residues. Trimming at V came to 5 bases and at J to 2 bases, leaving 3 bases not matched to a gene. The germline gives CDR1 SGHRS, CDR2 YFSETQ. CDR3 sequence reads: CASSRTSGNTGELFF. CDR3 DNA: TGCGCCAGCAGTCGGACTAGCGGAAACACCGGGGAGCTGTTTTTT.

V gene TRBV29-1 combines with J gene TRBJ2-1; 11 nucleotides align to TRBD1. The CDR3 runs to 14 residues. CDR1 is SQVTM, CDR2 ANQGSEA, per germline. Trimming took 6 bases from V and 6 from J; bases not matched to a gene: 7. The CDR3 sequence: CSVGTGGFFNEQFF. CDR3 nucleotides: TGCAGCGTGGGGACAGGGGGTTTTTTCAATGAGCAGTTCTTC.

The gene calls are TRBV12-5 and TRBJ1-2, with D maybe TRBD1 (6 bases). V shed 5 bases and J shed 3 bases, with 13 bases lying between them. The germline gives CDR1 LGHNT, CDR2 FRNRAP. This CDR3 is 14 amino acids long. The CDR3, as DNA: TGTGCTAGTGGTCGTGGACAGTCACACTATGGCTACACCTTC. It is translated as CASGRGQSHYGYTF.

The V and J genes are TRBV9 and TRBJ1-5, with TRBD1 as a possible D gene (5 bases). The CDR3 is 15 amino acids. Looked up from germline, CDR1 is SGDLS and CDR2 is YYNGEE. Trimming stripped 3 bases from V and 5 bases from J, with 15 bases between. The CDR3 is CASSAGGQGHQPQHF. The CDR3, as DNA: TGTGCCAGCAGCGCGGGAGGGCAGGGTCATCAGCCCCAGCATTTT.

The genes are TRBV6-5 and TRBJ1-1; D is unresolved. CDR3 length: 12 amino acids. Per germline, CDR1 MNHEY and CDR2 SVGAGI. V was shortened by 8 bases and J by 4 bases, with 11 bases between the two germline ends. CDR3 bases: TGTGCCAGCCGAAGCTTTACCACTGAAGCTTTCTTT. Translated: CASRSFTTEAFF.

J is TRBJ2-3 and V is TRBV29-1, with D perhaps matching TRBD2 (6 bases). Germline values: CDR1 SQVTM, CDR2 ANQGSEA. V was cut by 3 bases and J by 5 bases, with 12 bases left in between. The CDR3 extends over 13 amino acids. CDR3 nucleotides: TGCAGCGTTGATTGGGGGGTTGGAGATACGCAGTATTTT. Translated: CSVDWGVGDTQYF.

The chain's CDR3 is CATVDTYEQYF. The CDR3 DNA reads TGTGCCACCGTAGACACCTACGAGCAGTACTTC. V and J are TRBV19 and TRBJ2-7, with D uncertain. The CDR3 is 11 amino acids. The germline V gene encodes CDR1 LNHDA and CDR2 SQIVND (reference sequence). V was shortened by 10 bases and J by 2 bases, with 9 bases between the two germline ends.